The 7 T cell receptor beta chains below come from one sample, sequenced in a study of blood T cell repertoires in COVID-19. TCRdb's table, derived via immunoSEQ multiplex PCR, lists solely in-frame clones and lacks some. The table lists fewer than 450,000 clones, approximately 88% of them singletons, with roughly 12% in the top ten. Specimen: peripheral blood. These receptors were collected from a woman between 50 and 59 years old with COVID-19, enrolled during active disease.

The rearrangement links TRBV6-6 to TRBJ1-1; D may be TRBD1 (6 bases). This CDR3 contains 15 residues. In germline, CDR1 is MNHNY, CDR2 SVGAGI (reference sequence). V lost 5 bases, J lost 0 bases, and 13 bases lay in between. The CDR3 sequence: CASSPIQGLNTEAFF. CDR3 nucleotide sequence: TGTGCCAGCAGTCCTATACAGGGCCTGAACACTGAAGCTTTCTTT.

The V call is TRBV12-3 or TRBV12-4, the J call TRBJ1-2; tentative D call: TRBD1 (6 bases). The CDR3 covers 13 residues. Trimming stripped 6 bases from V and 7 bases from J, with 15 bases between. CDR3 region: CASSIQGWGGYTF. The CDR3 nucleotides read TGTGCCAGCAGCATCCAGGGGTGGGGTGGCTACACCTTC.

The rearrangement joins TRBV6-1 to TRBJ1-5, with D possibly being TRBD1 (6 bases). The length of the CDR3 is 13 residues. The V gene lost 2 bases and the J gene lost 7 bases, with 9 bases spanning the gap. Per the germline V gene, CDR1 is MNHNS and CDR2 is SASEGT. The CDR3 DNA reads TGTGCCAGCAGTGAAACAGGGATACAGCCCCAGCATTTT. Protein: CASSETGIQPQHF.

The chain has TRBV5-5 and TRBJ1-4, with D maybe TRBD1 (5 bases). Germline loops: CDR1 SGHKS, CDR2 YYEKEE (reference sequence). This CDR3 is 14 amino acids long. The ends were cut back, 4 bases at V and 0 bases at J, with 7 bases in the middle. CDR3: CASSGGSTNEKLFF. DNA for the CDR3: TGTGCCAGCAGCGGGGGGTCAACTAATGAAAAACTGTTTTTT.

The CDR3 protein is CASSPAGTEQFF. CDR3 nucleotides: TGTGCCAGCAGCCCGGCAGGTACTGAGCAGTTCTTC. The chain links TRBV5-6 to TRBJ2-1, with unresolved D. Germline V gives CDR1 SGHDT, CDR2 YYEEEE. The CDR3 consists of 12 residues. Deletions cut 4 bases from V and 9 bases from J, with 11 bases between.

The chain has TRBV30 and TRBJ1-1, with D possibly matching TRBD1 (5 bases). V shed 1 base and J shed 11 bases, with 17 bases lying between them. The germline V gene has CDR1 GTSNPN and CDR2 SVGIG (reference sequence). The CDR3 is 13 residues long. The CDR3 coding sequence is TGTGCCTGGAGTGAACAGGCCCCCCTAGGGGCTTTCTTT. This translates into CAWSEQAPLGAFF. The whole variable domain, filled in from reference TRBV30 and TRBJ1-1, reads SQTIHQWPATLVQPVGSPLSLECTVEGTSNPNLYWYRQAAGRGLQLLFYSVGIGQISSEVPQNLSASRPQDRQFILSSKKLLLSDSGFYLCAWSEQAPLGAFFGQGTRLTVV.

J is TRBJ2-5 and V is TRBV11-2; no clear D gene. V dropped 4 bases and J dropped 5 bases, with 14 bases sitting between them. This CDR3 spans 14 amino acids. Per germline, CDR1 SGHAT and CDR2 FQNNGV. The CDR3 nucleotides are TGTGCCAGCAGCTCCTTCTTATCTACGGAGACCCAGTACTTC. It encodes CASSSFLSTETQYF.